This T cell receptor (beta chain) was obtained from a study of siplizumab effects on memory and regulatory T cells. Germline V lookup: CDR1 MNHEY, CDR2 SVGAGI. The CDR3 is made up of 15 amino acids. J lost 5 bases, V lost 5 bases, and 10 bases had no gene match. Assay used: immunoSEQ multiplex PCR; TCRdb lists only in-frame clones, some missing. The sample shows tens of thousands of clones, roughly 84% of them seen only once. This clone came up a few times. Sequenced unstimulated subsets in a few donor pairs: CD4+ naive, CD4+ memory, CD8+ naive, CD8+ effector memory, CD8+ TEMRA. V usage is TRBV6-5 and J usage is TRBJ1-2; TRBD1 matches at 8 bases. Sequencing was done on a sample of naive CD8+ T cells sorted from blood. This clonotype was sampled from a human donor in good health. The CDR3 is CASSNQGAYSYGYTF. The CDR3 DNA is TGTGCCAGCAGTAACCAGGGGGCTTACAGTTATGGCTACACCTTC.